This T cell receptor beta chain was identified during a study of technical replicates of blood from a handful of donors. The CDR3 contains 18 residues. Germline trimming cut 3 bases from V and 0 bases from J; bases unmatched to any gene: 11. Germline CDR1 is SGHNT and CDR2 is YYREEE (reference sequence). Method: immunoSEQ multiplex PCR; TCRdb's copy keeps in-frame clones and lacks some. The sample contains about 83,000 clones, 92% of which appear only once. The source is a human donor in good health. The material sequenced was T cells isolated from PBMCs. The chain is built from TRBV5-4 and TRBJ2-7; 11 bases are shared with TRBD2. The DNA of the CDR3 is TGTGCCAGCAGCTCCACTGCCGGGACTAGCGGCAGCTCCTACGAGCAGTACTTC. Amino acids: CASSSTAGTSGSSYEQYF. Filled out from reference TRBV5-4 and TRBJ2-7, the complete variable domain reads ETGVTQSPTHLIKTRGQQVTLRCSSQSGHNTVSWYQQALGQGPQFIFQYYREEENGRGNFPPRFSGLQFPNYSSELNVNALELDDSALYLCASSSTAGTSGSSYEQYFGPGTRLTVT.